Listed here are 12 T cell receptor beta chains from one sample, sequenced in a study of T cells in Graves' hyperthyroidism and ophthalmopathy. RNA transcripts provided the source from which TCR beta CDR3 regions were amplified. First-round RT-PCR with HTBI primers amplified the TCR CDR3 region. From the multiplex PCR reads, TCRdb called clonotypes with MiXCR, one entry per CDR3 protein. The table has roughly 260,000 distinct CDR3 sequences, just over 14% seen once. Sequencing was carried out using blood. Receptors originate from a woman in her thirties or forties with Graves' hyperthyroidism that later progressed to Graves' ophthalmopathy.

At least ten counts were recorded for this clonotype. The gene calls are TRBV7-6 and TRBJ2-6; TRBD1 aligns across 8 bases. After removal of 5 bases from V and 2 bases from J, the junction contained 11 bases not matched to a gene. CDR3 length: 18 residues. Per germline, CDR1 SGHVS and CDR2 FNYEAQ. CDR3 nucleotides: TGTGCCAGCAGCCCCCAAAGACAGGGGTTTACTGGGGCCAACGTCCTGACTTTC. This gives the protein CASSPQRQGFTGANVLTF. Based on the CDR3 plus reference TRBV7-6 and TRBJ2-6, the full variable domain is GAGVSQSPRYKVTKRGQDVALRCDPISGHVSLYWYRQALGQGPEFLTYFNYEAQQDKSGLPNDRFSAERPEGSISTLTIQRTEQRDSAMYRCASSPQRQGFTGANVLTFGAGSRLTVL.

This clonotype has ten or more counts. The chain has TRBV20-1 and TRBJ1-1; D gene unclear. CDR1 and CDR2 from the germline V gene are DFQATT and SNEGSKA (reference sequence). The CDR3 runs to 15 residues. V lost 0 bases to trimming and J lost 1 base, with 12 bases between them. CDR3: CSARDPEGQNTEAFF. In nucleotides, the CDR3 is TGCAGTGCTAGAGATCCGGAGGGCCAGAACACTGAAGCTTTCTTT.

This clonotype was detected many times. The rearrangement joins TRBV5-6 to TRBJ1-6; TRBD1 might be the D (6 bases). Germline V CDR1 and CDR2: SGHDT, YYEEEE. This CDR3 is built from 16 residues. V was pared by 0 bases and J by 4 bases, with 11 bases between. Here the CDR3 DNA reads TGTGCCAGCAGCTTGGCCGGACAGCCGTATAATTCACCCCTCCACTTT. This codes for CASSLAGQPYNSPLHF.

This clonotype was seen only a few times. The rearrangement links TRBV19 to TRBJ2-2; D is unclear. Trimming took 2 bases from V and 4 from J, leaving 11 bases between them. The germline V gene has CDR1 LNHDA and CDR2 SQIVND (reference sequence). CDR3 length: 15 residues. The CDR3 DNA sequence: TGTGCCAGTAGTATAACGGGCCATGCCACCGGGGAGCTGTTTTTT. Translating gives CASSITGHATGELFF.

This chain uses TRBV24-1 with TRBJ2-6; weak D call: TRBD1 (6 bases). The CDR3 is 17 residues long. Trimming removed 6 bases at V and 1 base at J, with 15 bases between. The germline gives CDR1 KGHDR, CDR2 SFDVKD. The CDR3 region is CATSWSRGPSGANVLTF. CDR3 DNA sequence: TGTGCCACCAGTTGGAGCAGGGGCCCTTCTGGGGCCAACGTCCTGACTTTC.

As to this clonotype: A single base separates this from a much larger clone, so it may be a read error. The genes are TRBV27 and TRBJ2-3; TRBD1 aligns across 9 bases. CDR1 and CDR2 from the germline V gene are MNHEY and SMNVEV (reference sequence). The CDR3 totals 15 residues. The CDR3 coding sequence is TGTGCCGGCAGTTTATGGGGACAGGGAACAGATACGCAGTATTTT. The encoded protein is CAGSLWGQGTDTQYF.

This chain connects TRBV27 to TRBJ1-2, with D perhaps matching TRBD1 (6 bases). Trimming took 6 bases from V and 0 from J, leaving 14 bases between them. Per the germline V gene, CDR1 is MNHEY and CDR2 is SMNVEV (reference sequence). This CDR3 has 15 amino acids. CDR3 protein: CASSIMTGANYGYTF. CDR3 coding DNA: TGTGCCAGCAGCATCATGACAGGAGCTAACTATGGCTACACCTTC.

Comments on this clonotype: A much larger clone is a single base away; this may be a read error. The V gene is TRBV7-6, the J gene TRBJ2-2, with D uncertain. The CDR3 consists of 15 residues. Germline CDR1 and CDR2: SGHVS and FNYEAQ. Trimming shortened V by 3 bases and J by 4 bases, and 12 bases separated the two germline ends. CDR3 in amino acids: CASSLGTVLTGELFF. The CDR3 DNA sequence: TGTGCCAGCAGCTTGGGTACAGTTCTCACCGGGGAGCTGTTTTTT.

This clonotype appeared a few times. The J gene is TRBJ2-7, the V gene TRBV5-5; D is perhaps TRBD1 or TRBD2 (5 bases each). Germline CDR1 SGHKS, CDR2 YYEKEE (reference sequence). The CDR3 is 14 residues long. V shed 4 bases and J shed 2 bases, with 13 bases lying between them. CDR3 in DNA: TGTGCCAGCAGCGCCGGGACCGCCACCTACGAGCAGTACTTC. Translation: CASSAGTATYEQYF.

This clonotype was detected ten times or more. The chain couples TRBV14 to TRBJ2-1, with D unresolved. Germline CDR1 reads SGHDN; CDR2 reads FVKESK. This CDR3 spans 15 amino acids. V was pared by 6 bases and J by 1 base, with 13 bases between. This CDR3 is CASSQLARSYNEQFF. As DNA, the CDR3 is TGTGCCAGCAGTCAACTCGCGCGGTCCTACAATGAGCAGTTCTTC.

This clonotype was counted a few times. CDR3: CAISEGTKGAFF. CDR3 in DNA: TGTGCCATCAGTGAGGGGACGAAGGGCGCTTTCTTT. The rearrangement uses TRBV10-3 and TRBJ1-1, with D possibly matching TRBD1 (5 bases). The germline CDR1 and CDR2 sequences are ENHRY and SYGVKD. The CDR3 length is 12 residues. V was cut by 2 bases and J by 11 bases, with 12 bases left in between.

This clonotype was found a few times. CDR3 sequence: CASSIRDGGGNEQFF. The DNA for the CDR3 is TGTGCCAGTAGTATACGGGACGGGGGTGGGAATGAGCAGTTCTTC. The chain is built from TRBV19 and TRBJ2-1, with D tentatively TRBD2 (6 bases). The CDR3 has 15 amino acids. V was clipped by 2 bases and J by 7 bases, with 15 bases between them. Germline V gene sequence: CDR1 LNHDA, CDR2 SQIVND (reference sequence).